This T cell receptor (beta chain) was recovered during a study of CD8 T cells in ankylosing spondylitis. Whole-study findings and limits: What seemed typical of ankylosing spondylitis blood was a TCR beta motif built from roughly eight highly homologous variants. Enrichment of disease-linked clones was reportedly significant in matched ankylosing spondylitis synovial fluid. Earlier literature documents some of the motif variants in reactive arthritis synovial fluid and blood.

Germline assignment: CDR1 SGHRS and CDR2 YFSETQ. V was clipped by 3 bases and J by 3 bases, with 12 bases between them. CDR3 length: 14 amino acids. A remark on this clonotype: As yet, its antigen is unknown.

Scientists made TCR beta libraries using quantitative 5'-RACE with molecular barcodes. TCRdb analysed the 5' RACE reads with MiXCR anew, one entry per CDR3 protein. Of about 250,000 distinct CDR3 sequences in the sample, roughly 32% were seen once. The receptor was derived from a male donor with ankylosing spondylitis or in good health (not recorded which). Sequenced input: blood, either unsorted or a sorted T cell fraction (not recorded which). V usage is TRBV5-1 and J usage is TRBJ1-1; a possible D gene is TRBD1 (6 bases). The CDR3: CASSWTERDTEAFF. For the CDR3, the DNA is TGCGCCAGCAGCTGGACAGAGAGGGACACTGAAGCTTTCTTT.